The T cell receptor (beta chain) described here comes from a study of early T cells in non-severe SARS-CoV-2 infection. General observations from the study: Matching results from VDJdb favored anti-spike CD8 responses, leaving private and CD4 specificities undetected.

With 0 bases removed from V and 2 bases from J, the gap between germline ends came to 8 bases. Looked up from germline, CDR1 is SGHRS and CDR2 is YFSETQ. The CDR3 is 14 residues long. Researchers tagged individual cDNA molecules with unique molecular identifiers. MiXCR was run by TCRdb on the 5' RACE reads, yielding one entry per CDR3 protein. The sample consists of fewer than 35,000 distinct CDR3 sequences, 4.4% of them appearing once. At least ten counts were recorded for this clonotype. What it binds is unknown. The rearrangement links TRBV5-1 to TRBJ1-2, with no clear D. Sequenced sample: whole blood. This TCR was sampled from an adult who was a healthcare worker with PCR-confirmed SARS-CoV-2 infection or an uninfected control (not recorded which). CDR3 nucleotide sequence: TGCGCCAGCAGCTTGGCCGCAGAAAACTATGGCTACACCTTC. Amino acid sequence: CASSLAAENYGYTF.